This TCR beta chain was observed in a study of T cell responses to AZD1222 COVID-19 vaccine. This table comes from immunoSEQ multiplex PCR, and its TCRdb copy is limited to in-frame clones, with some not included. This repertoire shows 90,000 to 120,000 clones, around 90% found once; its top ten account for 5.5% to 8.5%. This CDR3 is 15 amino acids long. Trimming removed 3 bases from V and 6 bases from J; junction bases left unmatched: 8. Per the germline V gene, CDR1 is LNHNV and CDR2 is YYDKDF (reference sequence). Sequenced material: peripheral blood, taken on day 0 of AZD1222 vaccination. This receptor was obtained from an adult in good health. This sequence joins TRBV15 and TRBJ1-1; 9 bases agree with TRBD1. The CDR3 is CATSSRTGAISEAFF. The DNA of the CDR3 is TGTGCCACCAGCAGTCGGACAGGGGCGATTTCTGAAGCTTTCTTT.